This section outlines one T cell receptor beta chain sequence together with its context. Its antigen is not known. This was the immunoSEQ version 4 assay in survey mode. The method was immunoSEQ multiplex PCR; TCRdb's version includes in-frame clones alone and lacks a portion of them. The sample shows fewer than 40,000 clones, roughly 82% of them seen only once. The stimulus was lysate of CMV-infected fibroblasts, around 11 ug/mL. Sorted nonresponding memory CD4+ T cells were CD40L-negative, CD69-negative, CD45RO-high. Suppressive ART was started during chronic HIV-1 infection in these adults. V gave up 5 bases and J gave up 9 bases; unmatched junction bases: 4. The length of the CDR3 is 14 residues. Germline V gene sequence: CDR1 SGHTA, CDR2 FQGNSA. The data were obtained in a study of persistence of HIV-infected CD4 T cells. Study-level information: Donors had been on suppressive ART for a median of 8 years. The study's findings and limits: Compared with CD3/CD28-stimulated cells, CMV- and Gag-responding cells showed lower TCRbeta richness.

The rearrangement links TRBV7-2 to TRBJ1-6, with TRBD1 matching over 10 bases. The TCR comes from an adult man with HIV who was CMV-seropositive. This specimen consisted of CD4+ T cells sorted from PBMCs after roughly 18-hour stimulation, obtained from a patient who received antiretroviral therapy. The chain's CDR3 is CASSRGQGFSPLHF. The CDR3 DNA reads TGTGCCAGCAGCAGGGGACAGGGGTTTTCACCCCTCCACTTT.